This TCR beta chain appears in the sequencing data of a study of shared clonotypes between healthy human individuals. CDR3 length: 12 residues. The germline V gene has CDR1 SGHRS and CDR2 YFSETQ. Between the trimmed V and J ends, which lost 2 bases and 8 bases, there was a span of 10 bases. Only in-frame clones appear in the TCRdb table, and some are missing; sequencing was by immunoSEQ multiplex PCR. The sample carries under 650,000 clones, 90% to 96% recorded once. The V and J genes are TRBV5-1 and TRBJ1-2; no reliable D call. Sequenced material: naive CD4+ T cells sorted from blood. Subset specified: CD45RA+ positively selected. This TCR derives from a woman aged 30 to 39 in good health. Written as DNA, the CDR3 is TGCGCCAGCAGCTTTTTTGGGGAAGGCTACACCTTC. Translating it yields CASSFFGEGYTF.